This T cell receptor beta chain appears in the sequencing data of a study of cytomegalovirus exposure and HLA in healthy donors. With 60 Vbeta and 13 Jbeta primers, the PCR was carried out. The data were produced by immunoSEQ multiplex PCR, yet TCRdb's version contains in-frame clones alone and is incomplete. The profile shows about 200,000 clones, roughly 74% of them singletons. Germline CDR1 and CDR2: SGDLS and YYNGEE. The ends were cut back, 2 bases at V and 5 bases at J, with 17 bases in the middle. This CDR3 spans 15 amino acids. The chain employs TRBV9 and TRBJ2-7, with D perhaps TRBD2 (6 bases). The sample was PBMCs. The receptor's source is a woman aged 25 to 39 in good health and CMV-seronegative. Here the CDR3 reads CASSVEGLTPDEQYF. In DNA form, the CDR3 reads TGTGCCAGCAGCGTTGAGGGACTTACCCCCGACGAGCAGTACTTC.